Described below is a single TCR beta chain sequence and its context. Its antigen is currently unknown. The sample has other DNA sequences that encode this CDR3 too. The naive CD8 population came from CD45RO-negative cells selected for CCR7, without terminally differentiated effector memory CD45RA+ cells. This record belongs to a study of shared clonotypes between healthy human individuals. The protocol was immunoSEQ multiplex PCR, while the TCRdb copy is restricted to in-frame clones and leaves out a portion. The repertoire holds under 1 million clones, with 90% to 95% as singletons. Regarding the study as a whole: Sampling used blood alone; tissue repertoires probably differ.

The sequenced sample was naive CD8+ T cells sorted from blood. This TCR derives from a man aged 30-40 years in good health.

CDR3 in amino acids: CASSPRGRSYEQYF. CDR3 sequence (DNA): TGTGCCAGCAGCCCCAGGGGGCGATCCTACGAGCAGTACTTC. The genes are TRBV27 and TRBJ2-7; 8 bases are a match to TRBD1. Trimming removed 6 bases from V and 1 base from J; junction bases left unmatched: 5. CDR1 is MNHEY and CDR2 is SMNVEV in the germline V gene (reference sequence). This CDR3 contains 14 residues.